This TCR beta chain was captured in a study of graft-versus-host responses after intestinal transplantation. Worth noting for this clone: Its antigen is not known.

Study results and caveats: An association linked early post-transplant HvG declines with peak circulating GvH clone levels. Detection of GvH clones occurred in recipient marrow, and some had their first appearance in ileum or blood.

The CDR3 covers 19 residues. Germline lookup yields CDR1 SNHLY and CDR2 FYNNEI. Trimming stripped 1 base from V and 7 bases from J, with 23 bases between. Assay: immunoSEQ multiplex PCR; the TCRdb copy retains only in-frame clones and omits some. The data hold around 97,000 clones, with about nine tenths observed a single time. The source of this sequence is a human donor who was the organ donor for an intestinal transplant. Source: unstimulated CD4+ T cells sorted from spleen or lymph node cells, taken before transplant. The chain links TRBV2 to TRBJ1-6, with no clear D. The CDR3 DNA follows: TGTGCCAGCAGTGAAGGACGATTCTACTCGGGTCGGCCGAATTCACCCCTCCACTTT. This codes for CASSEGRFYSGRPNSPLHF.